This TCR beta chain derives from a study of blood T cell repertoires in COVID-19. Whole-study context: Both acute and convalescent COVID-19 samples were obtained from the United States, Italy and Spain. T cells, B-cell-depleted T cells, or PBMCs supplied cDNA or gDNA.

V lost 0 bases and J lost 3; bases outside the gene matches: 11. CDR1 and CDR2 from the germline V gene are MNHEY and SMNVEV (reference sequence). The length of the CDR3 is 18 residues. Original handling: Counts of nucleated cells, estimated from reference gene primer amplification, were obtained. The method was immunoSEQ multiplex PCR; TCRdb's version includes in-frame clones alone and lacks a portion of them. D and trimming come from the DNA, and the V and J calls and clone size come from that table. The sample contains over 250,000 clones, about 80% of which appear only once. This clone was seen a few times.

The sample taken for sequencing was peripheral blood. V usage is TRBV27 and J usage is TRBJ2-4, with 7 bases fitting TRBD1. The receptor was isolated from a woman in her forties or fifties who had recovered from COVID-19. The CDR3 DNA reads TGTGCCAGCAGTTTATCCGCGCCGGGACAGATCCACAAAAACATTCAGTACTTC. It codes for CASSLSAPGQIHKNIQYF.